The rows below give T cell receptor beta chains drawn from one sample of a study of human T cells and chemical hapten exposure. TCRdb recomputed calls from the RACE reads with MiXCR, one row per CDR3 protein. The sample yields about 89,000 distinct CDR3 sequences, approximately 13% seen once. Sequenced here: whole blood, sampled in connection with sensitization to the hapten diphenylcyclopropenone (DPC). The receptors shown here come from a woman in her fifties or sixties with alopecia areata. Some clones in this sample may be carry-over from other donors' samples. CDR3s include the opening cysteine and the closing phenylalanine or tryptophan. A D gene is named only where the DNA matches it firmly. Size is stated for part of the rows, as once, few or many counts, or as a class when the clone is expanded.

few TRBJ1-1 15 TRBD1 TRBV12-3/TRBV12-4 TGTGCCAGCATCCGGACAGGGCTTCTTAACACTGAAGCTTTCTTT CASIRTGLLNTEAFF
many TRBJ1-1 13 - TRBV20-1 TGCAGTGCTGGCTTAGGGTGGGACACTGAAGCTTTCTTT CSAGLGWDTEAFF
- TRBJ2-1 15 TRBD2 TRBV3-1 TGTGCCAGCAGCCAAGGACTAGCGGGCTTCAATGAGCAGTTCTTC CASSQGLAGFNEQFF
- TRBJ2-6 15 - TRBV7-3 TGTGCCAGCAGCGCTCAGGACTCTGGGGCCAACGTCCTGACTTTC CASSAQDSGANVLTF
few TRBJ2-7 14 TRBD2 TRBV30 TGTGCCTCGAAGTCCGGGACTATGATCTACGAGCAGTACTTC CASKSGTMIYEQYF
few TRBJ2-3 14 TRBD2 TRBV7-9 TGTGCCAGCAGCTTAGCGGAGACTAGCGAAAATCAGTATTTT CASSLAETSENQYF
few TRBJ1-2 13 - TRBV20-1 TGCAGTGCTAGAAGACCGTCTAACTATGGCTACACCTTC CSARRPSNYGYTF
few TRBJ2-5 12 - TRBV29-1 TGCAGCGCCCCTGGGCCGCCGGAGACCCAGTACTTC CSAPGPPETQYF
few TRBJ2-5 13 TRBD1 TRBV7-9 TGTGCCAGCAGCTTGACAGGGTTGGAGACCCAGTACTTC CASSLTGLETQYF
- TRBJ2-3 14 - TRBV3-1 TGTGCCAGCAGCGGTGCAGGAGGTACAGATACGCAGTATTTT CASSGAGGTDTQYF
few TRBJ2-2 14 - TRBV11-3 TGTGCCAGCCGGGACTTCGCGGAAGGGGGGGAGCTGTTTTTT CASRDFAEGGELFF
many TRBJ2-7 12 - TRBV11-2 TGTGCCAGCAGCCGAGCGAGGACGGTGCAGTACTTC CASSRARTVQYF
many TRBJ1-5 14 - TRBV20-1 TGCAGTGCTAGTGGGTCCCCTCTCGATCAGCCCCAGCATTTT CSASGSPLDQPQHF
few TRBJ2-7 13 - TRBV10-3 TGTGCCATCAGCCCTACGAATACCTACGAGCAGTACTTC CAISPTNTYEQYF
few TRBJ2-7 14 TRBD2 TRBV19 TGTGCCAGTTCAAGCGGGAGGTCTGGGGTTGAGCAGTACTTC CASSSGRSGVEQYF
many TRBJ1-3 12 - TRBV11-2 TGTGCCAGCAGCAAGATGGGAAACACCATATATTTT CASSKMGNTIYF
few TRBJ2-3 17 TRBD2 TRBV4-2 TGTGCCAGCAGCCAGACTAGCGGGTCGACTAGCACAGATACGCAGTATTTT CASSQTSGSTSTDTQYF
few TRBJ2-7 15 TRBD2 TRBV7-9 TGTGCCAGCTCCATGTACAAGCGGGAGGACTACGAGCAGTACTTC CASSMYKREDYEQYF
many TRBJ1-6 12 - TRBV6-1 TGTGCCAGCAGTGAAGGGGGATCACCCCTCCACTTT CASSEGGSPLHF
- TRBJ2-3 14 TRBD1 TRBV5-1 TGCGCCAGCAGCTCCCGGACAGGGGGCGATACGCAGTATTTT CASSSRTGGDTQYF
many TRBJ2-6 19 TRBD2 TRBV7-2 TGTGCCAGCAGCTTAGCGGGATATAGCGGGAGGACTGGGGCCAACGTCCTGACTTTC CASSLAGYSGRTGANVLTF
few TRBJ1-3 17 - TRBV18 TGTGCCAGCTCACCGCGGACGGACGCGCTCTCTGGAAACACCATATATTTT CASSPRTDALSGNTIYF
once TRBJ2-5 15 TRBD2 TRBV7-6 TGTGCCAGCAGCTCGGGACTAGCGGGAGTAGAGTCCCAGTACTTC CASSSGLAGVESQYF
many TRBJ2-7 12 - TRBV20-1 TGCAGTGCTACAAGATCCTCCTACGAGCAGTACTTC CSATRSSYEQYF
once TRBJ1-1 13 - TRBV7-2 TGTGCCAGCAGCTTAGACGGGGCCGGCCTAGCTTTCTTT CASSLDGAGLAFF
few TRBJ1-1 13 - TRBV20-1 TGCAGTGCTAGAAGACAGGCGAACACTGAAGCTTTCTTT CSARRQANTEAFF
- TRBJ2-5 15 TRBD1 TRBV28 TGTGCCAGCAGACAGGGGGTCTACCGTCTGGGGACCCAGTACTTC CASRQGVYRLGTQYF
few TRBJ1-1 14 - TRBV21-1 TGTGCCAGCAGCAGAAGCCTCGGAGGGCCTGAAGCTTTCTTT CASSRSLGGPEAFF
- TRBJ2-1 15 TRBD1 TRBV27 TGTGCCAGCAGTTTCGAGACAGGGATGGACAATGAGCAGTTCTTC CASSFETGMDNEQFF
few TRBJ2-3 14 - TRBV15 TGTGCCACCAGCAGGGGCGTGGCCCCAGATACGCAGTATTTT CATSRGVAPDTQYF